The subject of this entry is one T cell receptor (beta chain). Its matching antigen is unknown. Unmatched junction bases numbered 8, after V lost 6 bases and J lost 1 base. The germline gives CDR1 MDHEN, CDR2 SYDVKM. The CDR3 length is 16 residues. These data are taken from a study of cytomegalovirus exposure and HLA in healthy donors. Study-level points and caveats: An analysis was carried out later, and it reportedly showed fewer N-insertions in an Asian-associated ancestry cluster than the approximately 610-donor mean.

In the PCR, 60 Vbeta and 13 Jbeta primers were used. Clones were read by immunoSEQ multiplex PCR, and TCRdb kept only the in-frame ones, dropping some. This table holds about 200,000 clones, approximately 80% found once. This chain uses TRBV28 with TRBJ1-1; 10 bases fit TRBD1. This clonotype was sampled from a woman aged 30 to 39 in good health and CMV-seropositive. Sample: PBMCs. CDR3 DNA: TGTGCCAGCAGACCTGACAGGGGGCACAGGAACACTGAAGCTTTCTTT. This codes for CASRPDRGHRNTEAFF.